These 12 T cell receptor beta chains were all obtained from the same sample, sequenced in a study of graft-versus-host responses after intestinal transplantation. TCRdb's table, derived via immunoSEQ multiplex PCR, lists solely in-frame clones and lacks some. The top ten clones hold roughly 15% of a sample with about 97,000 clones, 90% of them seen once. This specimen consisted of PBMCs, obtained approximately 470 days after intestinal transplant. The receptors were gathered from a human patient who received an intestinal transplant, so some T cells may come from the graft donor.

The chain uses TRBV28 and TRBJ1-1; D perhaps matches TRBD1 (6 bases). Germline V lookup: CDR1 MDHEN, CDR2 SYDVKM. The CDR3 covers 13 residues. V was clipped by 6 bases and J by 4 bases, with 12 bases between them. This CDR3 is CASSQQGGTEAFF. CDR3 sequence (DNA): TGTGCCAGCAGCCAACAGGGTGGCACTGAAGCTTTCTTT.

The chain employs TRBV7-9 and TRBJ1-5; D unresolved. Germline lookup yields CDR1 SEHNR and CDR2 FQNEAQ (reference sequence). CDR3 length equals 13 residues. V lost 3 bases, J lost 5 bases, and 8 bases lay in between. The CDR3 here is CASSLEGDQPQHF. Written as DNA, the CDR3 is TGTGCCAGCAGCTTGGAGGGTGATCAGCCCCAGCATTTT.

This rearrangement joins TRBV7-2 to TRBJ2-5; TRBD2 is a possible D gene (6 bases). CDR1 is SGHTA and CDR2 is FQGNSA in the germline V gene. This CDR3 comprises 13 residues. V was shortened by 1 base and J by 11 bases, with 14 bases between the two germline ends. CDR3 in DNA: TGTGCCAGCAGCTTAGGGGCGGCCCGGGAGCAGTACTTC. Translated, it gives CASSLGAAREQYF.

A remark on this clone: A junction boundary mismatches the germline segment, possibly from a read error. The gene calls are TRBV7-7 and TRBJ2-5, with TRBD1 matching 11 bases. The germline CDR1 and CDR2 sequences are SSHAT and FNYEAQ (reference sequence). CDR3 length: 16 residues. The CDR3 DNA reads TGTGCTAGCAGCTTAGCCGGGACAGGGGGTCAAGAGACCCAGTACTTC. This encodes CASSLAGTGGQETQYF.

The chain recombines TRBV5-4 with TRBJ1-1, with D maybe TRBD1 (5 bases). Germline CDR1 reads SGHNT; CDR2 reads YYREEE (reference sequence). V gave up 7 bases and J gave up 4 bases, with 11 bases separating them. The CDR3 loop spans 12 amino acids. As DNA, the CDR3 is TGTGCCAGCGCGGGACGGGGCACTGAAGCTTTCTTT. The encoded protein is CASAGRGTEAFF. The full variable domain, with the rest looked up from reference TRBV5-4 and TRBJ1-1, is ETGVTQSPTHLIKTRGQQVTLRCSSQSGHNTVSWYQQALGQGPQFIFQYYREEENGRGNFPPRFSGLQFPNYSSELNVNALELDDSALYLCASAGRGTEAFFGQGTRLTVV.

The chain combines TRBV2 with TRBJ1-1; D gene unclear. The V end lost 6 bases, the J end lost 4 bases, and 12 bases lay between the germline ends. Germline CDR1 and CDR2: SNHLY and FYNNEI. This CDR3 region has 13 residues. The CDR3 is CASSFSVVTEAFF. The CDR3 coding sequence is TGTGCCAGCAGCTTTTCTGTGGTCACTGAAGCTTTCTTT. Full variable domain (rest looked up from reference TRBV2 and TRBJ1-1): EPEVTQTPSHQVTQMGQEVILRCVPISNHLYFYWYRQILGQKVEFLVSFYNNEISEKSEIFDDQFSVERPDGSNFTLKIRSTKLEDSAMYFCASSFSVVTEAFFGQGTRLTVV.

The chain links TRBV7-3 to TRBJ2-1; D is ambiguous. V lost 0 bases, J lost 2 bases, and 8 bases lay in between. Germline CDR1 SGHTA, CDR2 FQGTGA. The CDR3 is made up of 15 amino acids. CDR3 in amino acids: CASSLTVSAYNEQFF. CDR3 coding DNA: TGTGCCAGCAGCTTAACGGTGTCTGCCTACAATGAGCAGTTCTTC. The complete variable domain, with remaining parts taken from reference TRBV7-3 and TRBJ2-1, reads GAGVSQTPSNKVTEKGKYVELRCDPISGHTALYWYRQSLGQGPEFLIYFQGTGAADDSGLPNDRFFAVRPEGSVSTLKIQRTERGDSAVYLCASSLTVSAYNEQFFGPGTRLTVL.

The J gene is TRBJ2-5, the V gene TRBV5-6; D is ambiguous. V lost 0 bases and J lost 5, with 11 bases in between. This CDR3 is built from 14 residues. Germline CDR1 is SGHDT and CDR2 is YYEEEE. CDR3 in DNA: TGTGCCAGCAGCTTGGTGGTTACGTTGGAGACCCAGTACTTC. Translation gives CASSLVVTLETQYF.

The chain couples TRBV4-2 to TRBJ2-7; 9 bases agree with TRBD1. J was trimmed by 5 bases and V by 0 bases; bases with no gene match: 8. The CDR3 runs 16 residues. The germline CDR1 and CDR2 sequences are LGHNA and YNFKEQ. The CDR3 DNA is TGTGCCAGCAGCCAAGAAACCGGGACAGGGCGGGACGAGCAGTACTTC. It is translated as CASSQETGTGRDEQYF.

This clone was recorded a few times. This chain's CDR3 is CAISEPQSYEQYF. The CDR3 coding sequence is TGTGCCATCAGTGAGCCACAGTCCTACGAGCAGTACTTC. The rearrangement links TRBV10-3 to TRBJ2-7; D call uncertain. V lost 2 bases, J lost 1 base, and 6 bases lay in between. CDR1 ENHRY and CDR2 SYGVKD come from the germline V gene. This CDR3 has 13 residues.

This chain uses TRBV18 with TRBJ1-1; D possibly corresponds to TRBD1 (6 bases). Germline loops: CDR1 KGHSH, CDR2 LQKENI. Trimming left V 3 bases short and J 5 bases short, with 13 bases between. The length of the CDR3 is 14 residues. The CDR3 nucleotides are TGTGCCAGCTCACCTACCTTTAGGGGGACTGAAGCTTTCTTT. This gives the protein CASSPTFRGTEAFF.

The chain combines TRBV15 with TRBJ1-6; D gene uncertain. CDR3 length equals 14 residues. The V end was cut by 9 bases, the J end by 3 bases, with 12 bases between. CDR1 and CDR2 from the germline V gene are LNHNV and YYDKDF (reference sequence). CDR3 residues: CATRPGDYNSPLHF. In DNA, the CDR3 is TGTGCCACGCGACCGGGTGACTATAATTCACCCCTCCACTTT.